The sequence of this TCR beta chain was determined in a study of shared clonotypes between healthy human individuals. CDR1 is SEHNR and CDR2 is FQNEAQ in the germline V gene (reference sequence). The CDR3 covers 13 residues. With 5 bases removed from V and 7 bases from J, the gap between germline ends came to 14 bases. Measured with immunoSEQ multiplex PCR; TCRdb has only the in-frame clones, and not every one. Among around 1.1 million clones, 70% to 85% were seen once, and the ten largest hold about 0.89%. A few counts support this clone. Sequenced input: memory CD4+ T cells from PBMCs. The subset is: CD45RA-negative fraction. The TCR comes from a man younger than 35 in good health. Some clones in this sample may be carry-over from other donors' samples. This rearrangement joins TRBV7-9 to TRBJ1-1; perhaps TRBD1 as D (5 bases). The CDR3 DNA sequence: TGTGCCAGCAGCCAGGCCGGACAACGTGAAGCTTTCTTT. It is translated as CASSQAGQREAFF.